The 10 T cell receptor beta chains below were found in one sample sequenced in a study of blood T cell repertoires in COVID-19. Measured with immunoSEQ multiplex PCR; TCRdb has only the in-frame clones, and not every one. The table includes 180,000 or so clones, about four fifths detected once. The sample was peripheral blood. These receptors originate from a woman in her 40s with COVID-19, enrolled during active disease.

This rearrangement joins TRBV30 to TRBJ2-5, with 10 bases aligning to TRBD2. CDR1 and CDR2 (germline): GTSNPN, SVGIG (reference sequence). CDR3 length: 16 residues. V lost 3 bases, J lost 5 bases, and 12 bases stayed unmatched. CDR3: CAWSLLSGRSMETQYF. The CDR3 DNA reads TGTGCCTGGAGCCTACTTAGCGGGAGGTCGATGGAGACCCAGTACTTC.

This clone has only a few counts. The rearrangement links TRBV6-5 to TRBJ2-5; D ambiguous. V was clipped by 10 bases and J by 2 bases, with 11 bases between them. The CDR3 is 12 amino acids. Germline V gene data show CDR1 as MNHEY and CDR2 as SVGAGI. CDR3 in amino acids: CATRPQQETQYF. CDR3 coding DNA: TGTGCCACCCGACCACAGCAAGAGACCCAGTACTTC.

This clone was counted many times. The chain uses TRBV5-1 and TRBJ2-1; D is unclear. CDR3 length equals 12 residues. Germline V lookup: CDR1 SGHRS, CDR2 YFSETQ. The germline V and J ends were trimmed by 5 bases and 5 bases, with 8 bases remaining between them. The CDR3 sequence: CASRTSDNEQFF. Here the CDR3 DNA reads TGCGCCAGCAGAACCTCAGACAATGAGCAGTTCTTC.

The chain links TRBV11-2 to TRBJ2-7; 8 positions agree with TRBD1. This CDR3 is 14 amino acids long. V shed 3 bases and J 0 bases; nucleotides not matched to a gene: 1. CDR1 SGHAT and CDR2 FQNNGV come from the germline V gene. The CDR3 reads CASSLGTGSYEQYV. Here the CDR3 DNA reads TGTGCCAGCAGCTTGGGGACAGGCTCCTACGAGCAGTACGTC.

This sequence joins TRBV5-1 and TRBJ2-1; 9 bases match TRBD2. In germline, CDR1 is SGHRS, CDR2 YFSETQ. The CDR3 is 19 residues long. V gave up 0 bases and J gave up 0 bases; unmatched junction bases: 10. The CDR3 sequence is CASSLATGLALSSYNEQFF. The CDR3 DNA sequence: TGCGCCAGCAGCTTGGCCACGGGACTAGCACTTAGCTCCTACAATGAGCAGTTCTTC.

A few counts support this clone. The V and J genes are TRBV3-1 (or the pseudogene TRBV3-2) and TRBJ1-5; D ambiguous. The CDR3 covers 13 residues. V was clipped by 0 bases and J by 6 bases, with 6 bases between them. Germline CDR1 and CDR2: LGHDT and YNNKEL (reference sequence). CDR3 nucleotide sequence: TGTGCCAGCAGCCAAGACCCCTCTCAGCCCCAGCATTTT. It specifies CASSQDPSQPQHF.

V usage is TRBV5-4 and J usage is TRBJ2-7, with 8 bases fitting TRBD2. The CDR3 contains 15 residues. Germline values: CDR1 SGHNT, CDR2 YYREEE (reference sequence). With V trimmed by 4 bases and J by 3 bases, 9 bases remained unmatched. The CDR3 loop is CASSAGRRGDYEQYF. DNA of the CDR3: TGTGCCAGCAGCGCGGGACGGCGGGGGGACTACGAGCAGTACTTC. The full variable domain, in which reference TRBV5-4 and TRBJ2-7 provide the parts outside the CDR3, is ETGVTQSPTHLIKTRGQQVTLRCSSQSGHNTVSWYQQALGQGPQFIFQYYREEENGRGNFPPRFSGLQFPNYSSELNVNALELDDSALYLCASSAGRRGDYEQYFGPGTRLTVT.

The chain has TRBV19 and TRBJ1-1; a weak D match, TRBD1 (6 bases). V shed 5 bases and J shed 7 bases, with 11 bases lying between them. Germline CDR1 LNHDA, CDR2 SQIVND (reference sequence). The CDR3 loop spans 12 amino acids. CDR3 loop: CASSAYRVEAFF. DNA of the CDR3: TGTGCCAGTAGTGCCTACAGGGTTGAAGCTTTCTTT.

The rearrangement uses TRBV6-7 and TRBJ2-3; D gene unclear. TRBV6-7 is labeled an ORF, and its function is uncertain. V lost 0 bases, J lost 0 bases, and 7 bases lay in between. This CDR3 region has 15 residues. CDR3 region: CASSYSDGSTDTQYF. CDR3 DNA: TGTGCCAGCAGTTACTCCGACGGGAGCACAGATACGCAGTATTTT.

This clone appeared a few times. V usage is TRBV5-6 and J usage is TRBJ2-7; 13 nucleotides agree with TRBD2. The CDR3 extends over 15 amino acids. With 3 bases clipped from V and 6 bases from J, the junction kept 6 bases outside the gene matches. Per the germline V gene, CDR1 is SGHDT and CDR2 is YYEEEE. Here the CDR3 reads CASSSGLAGVGEQYF. DNA of the CDR3: TGTGCCAGCAGCTCTGGACTAGCGGGAGTCGGCGAGCAGTACTTC.